This TCR beta chain was sequenced during a study of early T cells in non-severe SARS-CoV-2 infection (dated by TCRdb to the early 2020s). About the full investigation: TCR sequencing used bulk RNA from unsorted whole blood, so alpha and beta chains could not be paired.

This was a case-control study nested in a cohort of healthcare workers in London, UK, who had nasopharyngeal swab PCR tests and blood samples taken every week. Healthcare workers were enrolled in the week of the UK lockdown, from 23 to 31 March 2020, and were followed every week for up to 16 weeks. Measured from the cysteine to the phenylalanine, the CDR3 is 14 residues long. The kept DNA is CDR3 alone, 42 bases in frame from the first base. Deletion took 5 bases off V and 3 bases off J, with a span of 14 bases between the germline ends. The germline V gene (reference sequence) provides CDR1 SEHNR and CDR2 FQNEAQ. This clonotype was found many times. Its antigen target is currently unknown. No base quality information exists; no much larger clone differs at one position. Library preparation was by 5' RACE. The reads were generated on a NextSeq 500. Unique molecular identifiers were attached to individual cDNA molecules in the TCR library protocol so that sequencing error and PCR bias could be corrected. Both TCR alpha and beta chains were sequenced, and tight co-correlation was observed between alpha and beta sequence abundances in each sample. Concerning the study's data processing: V gene, J gene and CDR3 annotation of TCR sequences was performed with Decombinator V4. TCRs were defined as expanded if a significant change between any two time points was detected under a Poisson model with p below 0.0001. Abundances of TCRs were expressed as counts per million after normalisation to the total number of TCRs sequenced in each sample. MAIT TCRs were defined by TRAV1-2 paired with TRAJ12, TRAJ20 or TRAJ33, and iNKT TCRs by TRAV10 paired with TRAJ18. VDJdb, accessed 1 November 2021, was searched for CMV, EBV and SARS-CoV-2 annotated TCRs, excluding TCRs annotated for multiple antigens. TCRdb applied fastp at Q25 and MiXCR to the public reads, then kept only in-frame beta chains. Each CDR3 protein appears once, grouped with its most common genes and DNA. The V and J calls were not made by the authors but by TCRdb's processing. Counted in this sample were about 66,000 distinct CDR3 sequences; around 13% of them appeared once. Of the sample, about 7.7% is held by the ten largest clones.

Findings and caveats that apply to the study as a whole: Matching against VDJdb was skewed toward anti-spike CD8 responses, likely underestimated virus-specific expansions, and missed private and CD4 specificities.

This receptor was taken from an adult who was a healthcare worker with PCR-confirmed SARS-CoV-2 infection or an uninfected control (not recorded which). This sequence uses TRBV7-9 and TRBJ2-7, with the D segment identity uncertain. The sequenced material came from whole blood. The DNA sequence follows: TGTGCCAGCAGCCCCTCCCGAGACCACTACGAGCAGTACTTC. Its translation reads: CASSPSRDHYEQYF. Here the CDR3 is joined to the reference TRBV7-9 and TRBJ2-7 genes, and the full variable domain is: DTGVSQNPRHKITKRGQNVTFRCDPISEHNRLYWYRQTLGQGPEFLTYFQNEAQLEKSRLLSDRFSAERPKGSFSTLEIQRTEQGDSAMYLCASSPSRDHYEQYFGPGTRLTVT.